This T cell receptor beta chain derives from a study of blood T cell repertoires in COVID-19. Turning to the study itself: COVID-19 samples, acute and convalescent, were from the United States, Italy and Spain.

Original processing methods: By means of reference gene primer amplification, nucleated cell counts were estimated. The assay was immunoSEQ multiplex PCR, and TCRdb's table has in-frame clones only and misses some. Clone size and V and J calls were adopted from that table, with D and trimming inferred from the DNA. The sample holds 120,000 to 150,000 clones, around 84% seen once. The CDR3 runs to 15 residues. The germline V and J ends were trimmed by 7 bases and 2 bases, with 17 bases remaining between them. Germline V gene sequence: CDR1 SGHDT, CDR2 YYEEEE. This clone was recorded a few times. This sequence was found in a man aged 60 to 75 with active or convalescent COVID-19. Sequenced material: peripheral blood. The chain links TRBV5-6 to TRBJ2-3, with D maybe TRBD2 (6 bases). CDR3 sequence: CASAIGAGLTDTQYF. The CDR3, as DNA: TGTGCCAGCGCCATTGGGGCGGGACTCACAGATACGCAGTATTTT. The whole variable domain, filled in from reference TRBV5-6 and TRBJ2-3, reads DAGVTQSPTHLIKTRGQQVTLRCSPKSGHDTVSWYQQALGQGPQFIFQYYEEEERQRGNFPDRFSGHQFPNYSSELNVNALLLGDSALYLCASAIGAGLTDTQYFGPGTRLTVL.